This T cell receptor (beta chain) was sequenced in a study of cytomegalovirus exposure and HLA in healthy donors. The primer mix had 60 Vbeta and 13 Jbeta primers. TCRdb's copy holds only in-frame clones and misses some; the assay was immunoSEQ multiplex PCR. Of 150,000 to 200,000 clones in the sample, over 80% were seen once. On this clone: Its target is unknown.

Study-wide findings and caveats: It is likely that the observed cluster of highly shared sequence variants was a sequencing artifact. Follow-up analysis seemed to connect common viral pathogens with several of the most significant clusters identified.

The CDR3 spans 16 residues. Germline V gene data show CDR1 as MNHNS and CDR2 as SASEGT. V was trimmed by 0 bases and J by 2 bases, leaving 11 bases between them. The sequence derives from a man aged 45-65 years in good health and CMV-seropositive. The sequenced sample was PBMCs. V gene TRBV6-1 combines with J gene TRBJ1-5, with no clear D. The CDR3 spells CASSEAMAIRNQPQHF. The CDR3, as DNA: TGTGCCAGCAGTGAAGCCATGGCCATTCGCAATCAGCCCCAGCATTTT.